Shown below are 21 T cell receptor beta chains from a single sample sequenced in a study of blood T cells in healthy people across ages. The use of a sample-barcoded 5' primer and a J-beta primer mix characterized a second PCR of roughly 7 to 12 cycles. TCRdb re-called the 5' RACE reads through MiXCR, storing one row per CDR3 protein. The table has roughly 720,000 distinct CDR3 sequences, roughly 50% seen once. The sequenced sample was blood. Source of these receptors: a man aged 80 or over in good health.

The J gene is TRBJ2-3, the V gene TRBV28; D call uncertain. In germline, CDR1 is MDHEN, CDR2 SYDVKM. This CDR3 contains 12 residues. Deletions cut 2 bases from V and 8 bases from J, with 8 bases between. CDR3 residues: CASSLLSGTQYF. The CDR3 DNA reads TGTGCCAGCAGTTTACTATCCGGTACGCAGTATTTT.

This clonotype showed up many times. The junction departs from the called germline gene at one end, perhaps through a read error. V is TRBV5-1 and J is TRBJ2-5; D ambiguous. Germline CDR1 reads SGHRS; CDR2 reads YFSETQ. The CDR3 has 13 amino acids. This CDR3 is CASSPGIQETQYF. The CDR3, as DNA: TGTGCCAGCAGCCCCGGCATCCAAGAGACCCAGTACTTC. Drawing the rest from reference TRBV5-1 and TRBJ2-5, the complete variable domain is KAGVTQTPRYLIKTRGQQVTLSCSPISGHRSVSWYQQTPGQGLQFLFEYFSETQRNKGNFPGRFSGRQFSNSRSEMNVSTLELGDSALYLCASSPGIQETQYFGPGTRLLVL.

The gene calls are TRBV20-1 and TRBJ2-3, with D possibly TRBD2 on 6 matching bases. In germline, CDR1 is DFQATT, CDR2 SNEGSKA (reference sequence). The V end was cut by 0 bases, the J end by 14 bases, with 21 bases between. This CDR3 contains 14 residues. The CDR3 here is CSARDAGNVGYAYF. The CDR3 DNA reads as TGCAGTGCTAGAGATGCGGGAAACGTCGGATACGCGTATTTT.

The sample holds a few counts of this clonotype. The CDR3 DNA reads as TGTGCCAGCAGCTTAGCAGGGGTTGTCGGTCAGCCCCAGCATTTT. Encoded protein: CASSLAGVVGQPQHF. V gene TRBV7-2 combines with J gene TRBJ1-5; D perhaps matches TRBD1 (5 bases). Germline CDR1 SGHTA, CDR2 FQGNSA. The CDR3 totals 15 residues. V shed 0 bases and J shed 6 bases, with 12 bases lying between them.

This clonotype was observed a single time. The chain recombines TRBV7-3 with TRBJ2-1; 8 bases align to TRBD2. With 5 bases clipped from V and 9 bases from J, the junction kept 9 bases outside the gene matches. The CDR3 totals 14 residues. Germline V CDR1 and CDR2: SGHTA, FQGTGA. The chain's CDR3 is CASSPGGGFGEQFF. CDR3 nucleotide sequence: TGTGCCAGCAGCCCGGGGGGGGGTTTCGGTGAGCAGTTCTTC.

This clonotype appeared a few times. The chain has TRBV20-1 and TRBJ1-2; 9 bases are shared with TRBD1. The CDR3 is 14 amino acids. Germline CDR1 and CDR2: DFQATT and SNEGSKA (reference sequence). The ends lost 0 bases at V and 6 bases at J; junction bases unmatched: 5. In DNA form, the CDR3 reads TGCAGTGCTAGAGATCAGGACAGGGGAAATGGCTACACCTTC. It translates to CSARDQDRGNGYTF.

J is TRBJ2-6 and V is TRBV15; the D is unclear. The CDR3 has 18 amino acids. With 3 bases removed from V and 0 bases from J, the gap between germline ends came to 15 bases. CDR1 and CDR2 from the germline V gene are LNHNV and YYDKDF (reference sequence). This CDR3 reads CATSSGDKVYSGANVLTF. DNA of the CDR3: TGTGCCACCAGCAGCGGAGACAAGGTTTACTCTGGGGCCAACGTCCTGACTTTC.

This clonotype was counted a few times. The rearrangement joins TRBV7-9 to TRBJ2-1, with TRBD2 as a possible D gene (6 bases). Per germline, CDR1 SEHNR and CDR2 FQNEAQ (reference sequence). The CDR3 is 12 amino acids. Trimming removed 6 bases at V and 10 bases at J, with 13 bases between. CDR3 region: CASSPGTFEQFF. CDR3 in DNA: TGTGCCAGCAGTCCTGGGACTTTCGAGCAGTTCTTC.

CDR3 in amino acids: CASSRLAGQDTQHF. The DNA for the CDR3 is TGTGCCAGCAGTAGACTAGCGGGACAAGATACGCAGCATTTT. The chain employs TRBV7-3 and TRBJ2-3; possibly TRBD1 for D (6 bases). The tail of the sequence fits TRBJ1-5 better, so the J call may be wrong. This CDR3 region has 14 residues. Looked up from germline, CDR1 is SGHTA and CDR2 is FQGTGA.

The chain uses TRBV27 and TRBJ2-7; D might be TRBD2 (5 bases). Germline V gene sequence: CDR1 MNHEY, CDR2 SMNVEV (reference sequence). The CDR3 covers 15 residues. Trimming took 3 bases from V and 0 from J, leaving 12 bases between them. CDR3 sequence: CASSFIGLASYEQYF. In nucleotides, the CDR3 is TGTGCCAGCAGTTTCATAGGACTTGCCTCCTACGAGCAGTACTTC.

This clonotype has a handful of counts. This sequence joins TRBV28 and TRBJ2-5; 16 bases line up with TRBD2. Germline V CDR1 and CDR2: MDHEN, SYDVKM. CDR3 length: 19 amino acids. The junction had 12 bases not matched to a gene; V was cut back by 5 bases and J by 3 bases. Here the CDR3 reads CASSPIGTSGRAGKETQYF. In DNA, the CDR3 is TGTGCCAGCAGTCCAATAGGGACTAGCGGGAGGGCCGGAAAAGAGACCCAGTACTTC.

This chain joins TRBV29-1 and TRBJ2-1; 9 bases are shared with TRBD2. The trim removed 5 bases at V and 5 bases at J, leaving 7 bases unmatched. The CDR3 has 14 amino acids. The germline CDR1 and CDR2 sequences are SQVTM and ANQGSEA. For the CDR3, the DNA is TGCAGCGTTCGGCGGGAGGGCCGAAACAATGAGCAGTTCTTC. Translated, it gives CSVRREGRNNEQFF.

The rearrangement links TRBV18 to TRBJ2-1; 8 positions match TRBD2. Germline CDR1 reads KGHSH; CDR2 reads LQKENI. The ends lost 1 base at V and 5 bases at J; junction bases unmatched: 13. This CDR3 is 18 amino acids long. This CDR3 is CASSPLGGRQARNNEQFF. The DNA for the CDR3 is TGTGCCAGCTCACCACTCGGCGGGAGGCAGGCTAGGAACAATGAGCAGTTCTTC.

The rearrangement joins TRBV9 to TRBJ2-5; D remains ambiguous. The CDR3 loop spans 13 amino acids. The germline CDR1 and CDR2 sequences are SGDLS and YYNGEE. V was shortened by 0 bases and J by 4 bases, with 7 bases between the two germline ends. Here the CDR3 reads CASSVAPLETQYF. The DNA for the CDR3 is TGTGCCAGCAGCGTAGCTCCGCTAGAGACCCAGTACTTC.

This sequence joins TRBV20-1 and TRBJ2-1; possible D gene TRBD2, 5 bases. V lost 3 bases and J lost 13, with 10 bases in between. The germline V gene has CDR1 DFQATT and CDR2 SNEGSKA (reference sequence). This CDR3 spans 10 amino acids. CDR3 residues: CSASRGTQFF. The CDR3 nucleotides read TGCAGTGCTAGTCGGGGAACACAGTTCTTC.

The table lists this clonotype with a few counts. V and J are TRBV2 and TRBJ2-7, with D possibly matching TRBD2 (6 bases). The ends were cut back, 4 bases at V and 2 bases at J, with 12 bases in the middle. CDR1 and CDR2 (germline): SNHLY, FYNNEI. The CDR3 totals 14 residues. For the CDR3, the DNA is TGTGCCAGCAGTGCCGCGGGGATCGCCTACGAGCAGTACTTC. As protein: CASSAAGIAYEQYF.

The genes are TRBV15 and TRBJ1-4, with 9 bases matching TRBD1. The length of the CDR3 is 19 residues. With 4 bases clipped from V and 4 bases from J, the junction kept 16 bases outside the gene matches. Germline V lookup: CDR1 LNHNV, CDR2 YYDKDF (reference sequence). CDR3: CATSTTFHRGQYVNEKLFF. In DNA, the CDR3 is TGTGCCACCAGCACTACCTTTCACAGGGGGCAGTATGTTAATGAAAAACTGTTTTTT.

The V gene is TRBV20-1, the J gene TRBJ2-1; D ambiguous. The length of the CDR3 is 15 residues. Between the trimmed V and J ends, which lost 5 bases and 0 bases, there was a span of 14 bases. The germline gives CDR1 DFQATT, CDR2 SNEGSKA (reference sequence). CDR3 in amino acids: CSAPSWLSSYNEQFF. The CDR3 nucleotides are TGCAGTGCTCCGAGTTGGCTAAGCTCCTACAATGAGCAGTTCTTC.

This clonotype has just a few counts. The chain couples TRBV9 to TRBJ2-4; possibly TRBD1 or TRBD2 for D (6 bases each). In germline, CDR1 is SGDLS, CDR2 YYNGEE. With 3 bases removed from V and 13 bases from J, the gap between germline ends came to 17 bases. The CDR3 is 13 residues long. CDR3 sequence: CASSAGGGKEQYF. The CDR3 nucleotides read TGTGCCAGCAGCGCCGGAGGGGGGAAAGAGCAGTACTTC.

The rearrangement links TRBV27 to TRBJ2-1; no firm D call. Germline assignment: CDR1 MNHEY and CDR2 SMNVEV (reference sequence). The CDR3 extends over 13 amino acids. V was clipped by 6 bases and J by 7 bases, with 13 bases between them. The CDR3 nucleotides read TGTGCCAGCAGCTACGACTTCCAGAATGAGCAGTTCTTC. Protein: CASSYDFQNEQFF.

This clonotype was seen a handful of times. This rearrangement joins TRBV7-2 to TRBJ2-1; TRBD2 aligns across 8 bases. The V gene end was trimmed by 5 bases and the J gene end by 8 bases; junction bases not matched to a gene: 11. The CDR3 has 15 residues. Germline V CDR1 and CDR2: SGHTA, FQGNSA. The CDR3 DNA reads TGTGCCAGCAGCCCCCGAGGACTAGCCACCGATGAGCAGTTCTTC. Protein sequence: CASSPRGLATDEQFF.